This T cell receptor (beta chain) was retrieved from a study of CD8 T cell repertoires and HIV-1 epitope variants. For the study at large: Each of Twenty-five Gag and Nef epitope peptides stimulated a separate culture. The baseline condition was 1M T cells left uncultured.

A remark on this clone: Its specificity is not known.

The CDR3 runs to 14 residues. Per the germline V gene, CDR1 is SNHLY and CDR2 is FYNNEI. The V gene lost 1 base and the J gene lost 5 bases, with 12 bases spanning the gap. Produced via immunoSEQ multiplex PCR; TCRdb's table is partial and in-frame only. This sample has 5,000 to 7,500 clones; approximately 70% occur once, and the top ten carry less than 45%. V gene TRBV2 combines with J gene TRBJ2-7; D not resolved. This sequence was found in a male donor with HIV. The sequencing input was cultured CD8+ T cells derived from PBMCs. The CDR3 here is CASSEDKMVDEQYF. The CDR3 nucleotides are TGTGCCAGCAGTGAAGACAAAATGGTAGACGAGCAGTACTTC.